A selection of T cell receptor beta chains follows, all from one sample in a study of T cell responses to AZD1222 COVID-19 vaccine. Repertoires were generated with immunoSEQ multiplex PCR, while TCRdb's copy carries only in-frame clones and drops some. Counted here are 70,000 or so clones, about 80% occurring once; the ten biggest clones make up about 12%. Sample: peripheral blood, taken on day 0 of AZD1222 vaccination. All receptors come from an adult in good health. Each CDR3 is given without its conserved first and last residue.

TRBV28,TRBJ1-3,13,ASSPLPPSGNTIY
TRBV5-1,TRBJ2-7,14,ASSFLPQGTTYEQY
TRBV4-1,TRBJ2-7,11,ASSRTGDYEQY
TRBV28,TRBJ1-5,14,ASGIRQGISRQPQH
TRBV11-2,TRBJ1-2,12,ASSLEEGNYGYT
TRBV21-1,TRBJ2-7,9,ARDIGGEQY
TRBV6-5,TRBJ2-7,14,ASSYGWTGKSYEQY
TRBV27,TRBJ2-2,11,ASKIQGGGELF
TRBV25-1,TRBJ1-4,13,ASSGGSGHIEKLF
TRBV4-1,TRBJ2-7,15,ASSQDTSGTVTYEQY
TRBV11-2,TRBJ2-3,12,ASSTPRAFGTQY
TRBV28,TRBJ2-7,9,ASSWGYEQY
TRBV30,TRBJ1-2,13,AWSVPPGLYSGYT
TRBV5-6,TRBJ1-2,13,ASSRSGGLNYGYT
TRBV18,TRBJ1-3,11,ASSLQGGNTIY
TRBV6-1,TRBJ1-4,12,ASSEQGRREKLF
TRBV4-1,TRBJ1-2,14,ASSQELTGGIYGYT
TRBV5-4,TRBJ2-3,14,ASSLGAGGFTDTQY
TRBV7-9,TRBJ1-2,13,ASSLGTGGKYGYT
TRBV7-3,TRBJ1-1,12,ASSLIGGNTEAF
TRBV9,TRBJ2-2,11,ASSQVFTGELF
TRBV5-5,TRBJ1-5,12,ASSFAGGGQPQH
TRBV3-1/TRBV3-2,TRBJ2-5,10,ASSRIRETQY
TRBV11-2,TRBJ2-6,17,ASSLVRSTARSGANVLT
TRBV24-1,TRBJ2-7,12,ATSESIGMDEQY
TRBV2,TRBJ1-3,14,ASSEMGTLPGNTIY
TRBV5-8,TRBJ2-1,16,ASSLAGQLTVLQVEQF
TRBV27,TRBJ1-5,14,ASSLSGFVGSQPQH
TRBV28,TRBJ1-4,10,ASEGTNEKLF
TRBV7-2,TRBJ1-1,12,ASSFDRASTEAF
TRBV5-6,TRBJ2-5,15,ASSLGLASFDVETQY
TRBV4-1,TRBJ1-6,15,ASSQESQGFGYSPLH
TRBV6-6,TRBJ1-1,10,ASSYLTAEAF